These T cell receptor beta chains were read from a single sample in a study of technical replicates of blood from several donors. Libraries were prepared by immunoSEQ multiplex PCR; TCRdb keeps only in-frame clonotypes and omits some of them. The data show about 75,000 clones, 95% to 98% seen once. Specimen: T cells isolated from PBMCs. The source of these receptors is a human donor in good health. The CDR3 runs from the conserved cysteine through the conserved F or W. A D gene is named only where the DNA matches it firmly. For some rows the clone size is stated as once, few or many, or as a class when expanded; others skip it.

CDR3: CASSERYRGRTEAFF
DNA: TGTGCCAGCAGCGAACGATACAGGGGTCGCACTGAAGCTTTCTTT
length: 15
D: TRBD1
V: TRBV13
J: TRBJ1-1
size: .

CDR3: CASSRTGGNEQFF
DNA: TGTGCCAGCAGCCGTACGGGGGGGAATGAGCAGTTCTTC
length: 13
D: TRBD2
V: TRBV5-5
J: TRBJ2-1
size: .

CDR3: CASSLNRGQPIANEKLFF
DNA: TGTGCCAGCAGCCTTAACAGGGGACAGCCGATAGCTAATGAAAAACTGTTTTTT
length: 18
D: TRBD1
V: TRBV7-8
J: TRBJ1-4
size: .

CDR3: CASSSHGSDTQYF
DNA: TGTGCCAGCAGCTCCCATGGGAGTGATACGCAGTATTTT
length: 13
D: .
V: TRBV7-9
J: TRBJ2-3
size: .

CDR3: CASSLWESNEKLFF
DNA: TGTGCCAGCAGCTTATGGGAGTCAAATGAAAAACTGTTTTTT
length: 14
D: .
V: TRBV7-9
J: TRBJ1-4
size: .

CDR3: CASTSRGGAPNNEQFF
DNA: TGTGCCAGCACCTCGAGGGGGGGGGCCCCCAACAATGAGCAGTTCTTC
length: 16
D: .
V: TRBV9
J: TRBJ2-1
size: .

CDR3: CASSAERGTAYGYTF
DNA: TGTGCCAGCAGTGCCGAACGTGGGACAGCCTATGGCTACACCTTC
length: 15
D: TRBD1
V: TRBV28
J: TRBJ1-2
size: .

CDR3: CASRPNRVYNEQFF
DNA: TGTGCGAGTAGGCCTAACAGGGTCTACAATGAGCAGTTCTTC
length: 14
D: .
V: TRBV19
J: TRBJ2-1
size: .

CDR3: CASSAPGRTGGTEAFF
DNA: TGTGCCAGCAGTGCACCGGGCCGGACAGGGGGCACTGAAGCTTTCTTT
length: 16
D: TRBD1
V: TRBV6-1
J: TRBJ1-1
size: .

CDR3: CASSPAGQEAYNEQFF
DNA: TGTGCCAGCTCACCGGCGGGACAGGAGGCGTACAATGAGCAGTTCTTC
length: 16
D: TRBD1
V: TRBV18
J: TRBJ2-1
size: .

CDR3: CASSDEFGSEQFF
DNA: TGTGCCAGCAGTGATGAATTTGGGAGTGAGCAGTTCTTC
length: 13
D: .
V: TRBV2
J: TRBJ2-1
size: .

CDR3: CASSKRQQETQYF
DNA: TGTGCCAGCAGCAAACGACAGCAAGAGACCCAGTACTTC
length: 13
D: .
V: TRBV9
J: TRBJ2-5
size: .

CDR3: CASSGRTGSIVSGELFF
DNA: TGTGCCAGCAGCGGCCGGACCGGGAGTATAGTCTCCGGGGAGCTGTTTTTT
length: 17
D: .
V: TRBV9
J: TRBJ2-2
size: .

CDR3: CASSLGAPTARTGELFF
DNA: TGTGCCAGCAGCTTAGGGGCCCCGACAGCTCGGACCGGGGAGCTGTTTTTT
length: 17
D: .
V: TRBV7-9
J: TRBJ2-2
size: .

CDR3: CASSFERGAYEQYF
DNA: TGTGCCAGCAGTTTCGAGCGGGGGGCCTACGAGCAGTACTTC
length: 14
D: TRBD2
V: TRBV27
J: TRBJ2-7
size: .

CDR3: CASSEEGAGRNEQFF
DNA: TGTGCCAGCAGTGAAGAGGGGGCGGGAAGGAATGAGCAGTTCTTC
length: 15
D: .
V: TRBV2
J: TRBJ2-1
size: .

CDR3: CASALGRSGALGQYF
DNA: TGTGCCAGCGCCCTCGGGCGTAGCGGGGCCCTGGGGCAGTACTTC
length: 15
D: TRBD2
V: TRBV27
J: TRBJ2-7
size: .

CDR3: CASSRQGGDEKLFF
DNA: TGCGCCAGCAGCAGACAGGGGGGAGATGAAAAACTGTTTTTT
length: 14
D: TRBD1
V: TRBV5-1
J: TRBJ1-4
size: .

CDR3: CASRASLNSGNTIYF
DNA: TGTGCCAGCAGAGCCTCCTTGAACTCTGGAAACACCATATATTTT
length: 15
D: .
V: TRBV27
J: TRBJ1-3
size: .

CDR3: CASSLDARYEQYF
DNA: TGTGCCAGCAGCTTAGACGCTAGGTACGAGCAGTACTTC
length: 13
D: .
V: TRBV11-3
J: TRBJ2-7
size: .

CDR3: CASRKGLAGYEQYF
DNA: TGCGCCAGCAGAAAGGGACTAGCGGGCTACGAGCAGTACTTC
length: 14
D: TRBD2
V: TRBV6-5
J: TRBJ2-7
size: .

CDR3: CASSLGDLAPGYGYTF
DNA: TGTGCCAGCAGCTTAGGGGACTTGGCGCCCGGCTATGGCTACACCTTC
length: 16
D: .
V: TRBV7-9
J: TRBJ1-2
size: .

CDR3: CASSFRGPVYEQYF
DNA: TGTGCCAGCAGTTTCAGGGGCCCTGTCTACGAGCAGTACTTC
length: 14
D: .
V: TRBV28
J: TRBJ2-7
size: .

CDR3: CASSLRAGQFNYGYTF
DNA: TGTGCCAGCAGTTTAAGGGCGGGACAGTTCAACTATGGCTACACCTTC
length: 16
D: TRBD1
V: TRBV27
J: TRBJ1-2
size: once

CDR3: CASSAGASGPYEQYF
DNA: TGTGCCAGCAGTGCGGGGGCTAGCGGACCTTACGAGCAGTACTTC
length: 15
D: .
V: TRBV2
J: TRBJ2-7
size: .

CDR3: CATFGLAGVPNTGELFF
DNA: TGTGCCACCTTCGGACTAGCGGGGGTCCCGAACACCGGGGAGCTGTTTTTT
length: 17
D: TRBD2
V: TRBV28
J: TRBJ2-2
size: .

CDR3: CASSLGQGRGEQYF
DNA: TGCGCCAGCAGCTTGGGACAGGGGAGGGGAGAGCAGTACTTC
length: 14
D: .
V: TRBV5-1
J: TRBJ2-7
size: .

CDR3: CASSYARGSDTEAFF
DNA: TGTGCCAGCAGTTACGCCAGGGGGAGCGACACTGAAGCTTTCTTT
length: 15
D: TRBD1
V: TRBV6-5
J: TRBJ1-1
size: .

CDR3: CASSHRDNSYEQYF
DNA: TGTGCCAGCAGCCACCGGGACAATTCCTACGAGCAGTACTTC
length: 14
D: .
V: TRBV5-4
J: TRBJ2-7
size: .

CDR3: CASSPGWSLREQYF
DNA: TGTGCCAGCAGTCCCGGTTGGAGCCTGCGCGAGCAGTACTTC
length: 14
D: .
V: TRBV28
J: TRBJ2-7
size: once

CDR3: CASSQAGGAYNEQFF
DNA: TGTGCCAGCAGTCAAGCGGGAGGGGCCTACAATGAGCAGTTCTTC
length: 15
D: TRBD2
V: TRBV28
J: TRBJ2-1
size: .

CDR3: CASGRAANEKLFF
DNA: TGTGCCAGCGGGCGGGCGGCGAATGAAAAACTGTTTTTT
length: 13
D: .
V: TRBV14
J: TRBJ1-4
size: .